The 28 T cell receptor beta chains given below trace back to one sample, sequenced in a study of technical replicates of blood from a few donors. This table comes from immunoSEQ multiplex PCR, and its TCRdb copy is limited to in-frame clones, with some not included. The sample lists around 80,000 clones, about 96% seen once, with around 0.33% in the top ten. The sample was T cells isolated from PBMCs. The receptors here all came from a human donor in good health.

The chain links TRBV28 to TRBJ2-3; TRBD2 matches at 15 bases. CDR1 MDHEN and CDR2 SYDVKM come from the germline V gene. This CDR3 has 18 residues. The V gene end was trimmed by 3 bases and the J gene end by 5 bases; junction bases not matched to a gene: 9. CDR3 sequence (DNA): TGTGCCAGCAGTTTCCCCGGACTAGCGGGAGGGCCCGGAGATACGCAGTATTTT. Translating it yields CASSFPGLAGGPGDTQYF.

The chain couples TRBV7-2 to TRBJ2-4, with 15 bases aligning to TRBD2. Germline loops: CDR1 SGHTA, CDR2 FQGNSA. This CDR3 comprises 18 residues. The J segment lost 0 bases and the V segment lost 5 bases, leaving 5 bases of the junction unmatched. CDR3 sequence: CASSPGLAGGSAKNIQYF. DNA of the CDR3: TGTGCCAGCAGCCCGGGACTAGCGGGAGGTTCAGCCAAAAACATTCAGTACTTC. The entire variable domain, with the rest obtained from reference TRBV7-2 and TRBJ2-4, is as follows: GAGVSQSPSNKVTEKGKDVELRCDPISGHTALYWYRQSLGQGLEFLIYFQGNSAPDKSGLPSDRFSAERTGGSVSTLTIQRTQQEDSAVYLCASSPGLAGGSAKNIQYFGAGTRLSVL.

CDR3 nucleotides: TGTGCCAGCAGTTATCGACAGGGAGGATGGACTGAAGCTTTCTTT. Translating gives CASSYRQGGWTEAFF. J is TRBJ1-1 and V is TRBV27, with 7 bases lining up with TRBD1. Trimming removed 4 bases from V and 5 bases from J; junction bases left unmatched: 10. Germline CDR1 MNHEY, CDR2 SMNVEV (reference sequence). This CDR3 spans 15 amino acids.

The gene calls are TRBV6-6 and TRBJ2-7; tentatively, D is TRBD1 (7 bases). Trimming cost V 2 bases and J 1 base, with 9 bases left between them. The CDR3 runs 14 residues. Looked up from germline, CDR1 is MNHNY and CDR2 is SVGAGI (reference sequence). Written as DNA, the CDR3 is TGTGCCAGCAGTTACCAGGGGGGTTCCTACGAGCAGTACTTC. Its protein is CASSYQGGSYEQYF.

The chain joins TRBV7-3 to TRBJ1-3; weak D call: TRBD1 (5 bases). Trimming removed 1 base at V and 3 bases at J, with 10 bases between. The CDR3 consists of 15 residues. CDR1 is SGHTA, CDR2 FQGTGA, per germline. CDR3 nucleotides: TGTGCCAGCAGCTTAAGGGCAGGGCTTGGAAACACCATATATTTT. Translating gives CASSLRAGLGNTIYF. Filled out from reference TRBV7-3 and TRBJ1-3, the complete variable domain reads GAGVSQTPSNKVTEKGKYVELRCDPISGHTALYWYRQSLGQGPEFLIYFQGTGAADDSGLPNDRFFAVRPEGSVSTLKIQRTERGDSAVYLCASSLRAGLGNTIYFGEGSWLTVV.

The chain joins TRBV5-1 to TRBJ2-1, with D uncertain. The V end was cut by 2 bases, the J end by 1 base, with 7 bases between. Germline V lookup: CDR1 SGHRS, CDR2 YFSETQ. The CDR3 has 14 amino acids. The CDR3 reads CASSFSGSYNEQFF. Written as DNA, the CDR3 is TGCGCCAGCAGCTTTTCCGGGTCCTACAATGAGCAGTTCTTC.

The chain has TRBV28 and TRBJ2-7; D may be TRBD1 (5 bases). This CDR3 has 14 amino acids. CDR1 is MDHEN, CDR2 SYDVKM, per germline. Deletions cut 5 bases from V and 4 bases from J, with 15 bases between. CDR3 protein: CASSLRAPGYEQYF. CDR3 in DNA: TGTGCCAGCAGTCTCAGGGCCCCTGGGTACGAGCAGTACTTC.

The rearrangement links TRBV4-2 to TRBJ2-1; the D is unclear. Germline V gene lookup returns CDR1 LGHNA and CDR2 YNFKEQ. Trimming removed 0 bases from V and 8 bases from J, with 14 bases in between. The CDR3 contains 15 residues. The CDR3 bases are TGTGCCAGCAGCCAAGATAAGTGGATGGCGGATGAGCAGTTCTTC. It is translated as CASSQDKWMADEQFF.

The chain carries TRBV27 and TRBJ2-7; 7 bases are a match to TRBD1. The CDR3 spans 22 residues. After removal of 5 bases from V and 0 bases from J, the junction contained 28 bases not matched to a gene. Germline V gives CDR1 MNHEY, CDR2 SMNVEV (reference sequence). In DNA form, the CDR3 reads TGTGCCAGCAGTCCTCTCTATAGCGACAGGGTACCTTTTACGACGAGCTCCTACGAGCAGTACTTC. Translated, it gives CASSPLYSDRVPFTTSSYEQYF.

This rearrangement joins TRBV5-6 to TRBJ1-2; the D is unclear. The CDR3 contains 14 residues. V was pared by 0 bases and J by 5 bases, with 11 bases between. CDR1 is SGHDT and CDR2 is YYEEEE in the germline V gene. CDR3 sequence: CASSLVYRKYGYTF. CDR3 bases: TGTGCCAGCAGCTTGGTTTACAGAAAGTATGGCTACACCTTC.

The rearrangement uses TRBV7-2 and TRBJ2-7, with D possibly being TRBD2 (5 bases). Looked up from germline, CDR1 is SGHTA and CDR2 is FQGNSA. V was pared by 1 base and J by 4 bases, with 14 bases between. CDR3 length: 15 residues. The CDR3 nucleotides read TGTGCCAGCAGCTTAGGAGGGTTGACAATATACGAGCAGTACTTC. Translation: CASSLGGLTIYEQYF.

With regard to this clone: An end of the junction differs from the germline gene, which may be a read error. This chain links TRBV11-3 with TRBJ2-1; TRBD2 agrees at 8 bases. The germline gives CDR1 SGHNT, CDR2 YENEEA. This CDR3 spans 15 amino acids. The CDR3 DNA reads as TGTGCCAGCAGCCCCGGGGGGGGATACTACACTGAGCAGTTCTTC. It yields the protein CASSPGGGYYTEQFF.

The chain carries TRBV7-8 and TRBJ1-2; the match to TRBD1 covers 7 bases. V was pared by 2 bases and J by 8 bases, with 8 bases of the junction left unmatched. There are 14 residues in the CDR3. Germline CDR1 and CDR2: SGHVS and FQNEAQ. CDR3 in DNA: TGTGCCAGCAGCTTAATCGGAGGGGGCTACGGCTACACCTTC. Its translation: CASSLIGGGYGYTF. Combining the CDR3 with reference TRBV7-8 and TRBJ1-2 gives the whole variable domain GAGVSQSPRYKVAKRGQDVALRCDPISGHVSLFWYQQALGQGPEFLTYFQNEAQLDKSGLPSDRFFAERPEGSVSTLKIQRTQQEDSAVYLCASSLIGGGYGYTFGSGTRLTVV.

In this sample, this clone turned up a few times. This chain joins TRBV30 and TRBJ1-2; D is unresolved. Per germline, CDR1 GTSNPN and CDR2 SVGIG (reference sequence). V dropped 5 bases and J dropped 5 bases, with 6 bases sitting between them. The CDR3 covers 10 residues. The DNA for the CDR3 is TGTGCCTGGCTAGGATATGGCTACACCTTC. This codes for CAWLGYGYTF. The full variable domain, in which reference TRBV30 and TRBJ1-2 provide the parts outside the CDR3, is SQTIHQWPATLVQPVGSPLSLECTVEGTSNPNLYWYRQAAGRGLQLLFYSVGIGQISSEVPQNLSASRPQDRQFILSSKKLLLSDSGFYLCAWLGYGYTFGSGTRLTVV.

The V and J genes are TRBV19 and TRBJ2-2, with TRBD1 identical over 8 bases. V was clipped by 5 bases and J by 2 bases; unmatched bases: 4. The length of the CDR3 is 15 residues. Germline CDR1 and CDR2: LNHDA and SQIVND (reference sequence). This CDR3 is CASSQGAFNTGELFF. CDR3 nucleotide sequence: TGTGCCAGTAGTCAGGGGGCATTTAACACCGGGGAGCTGTTTTTT.

The genes are TRBV14 and TRBJ1-1; no clear D gene. V was cut by 2 bases and J by 7 bases, with 14 bases left in between. The V gene's germline CDR1 is SGHDN and CDR2 FVKESK. The CDR3 spans 14 residues. The CDR3 region is CASSQSPGSFEAFF. DNA for the CDR3: TGTGCCAGCAGCCAATCCCCCGGGAGTTTTGAAGCTTTCTTT.

A single count supports this clone. The J gene is TRBJ2-1, the V gene TRBV7-8, with no clear D. From germline, CDR1 is SGHVS and CDR2 FQNEAQ. This CDR3 region has 16 residues. V was shortened by 1 base and J by 5 bases, with 15 bases between the two germline ends. The CDR3 protein is CASSLVAAALDNEQFF. The CDR3 DNA follows: TGTGCCAGCAGCTTAGTAGCAGCTGCCCTGGACAATGAGCAGTTCTTC.

The chain joins TRBV7-9 to TRBJ1-4, with a tentative D call TRBD1 (5 bases). With 3 bases removed from V and 3 bases from J, the gap between germline ends came to 11 bases. The CDR3 extends over 15 amino acids. Looked up from germline, CDR1 is SEHNR and CDR2 is FQNEAQ (reference sequence). CDR3 sequence: CASSFGRQSNEKLFF. The DNA for the CDR3 is TGTGCCAGCAGCTTTGGCCGACAGTCTAATGAAAAACTGTTTTTT.

The CDR3 sequence is CASSQPLISATNEKLFF. CDR3 DNA: TGTGCCAGCAGCCAACCGCTTATATCGGCAACTAATGAAAAACTGTTTTTT. This chain uses TRBV4-2 with TRBJ1-4; D gene ambiguous. The CDR3 contains 17 residues. Trimming left V 2 bases short and J 0 bases short, with 13 bases between. The germline V gene has CDR1 LGHNA and CDR2 YNFKEQ.

The CDR3 DNA is TGTGCCAGTAGTATGCCTAGCGGGGGCACAGATACGCAGTATTTT. Residues: CASSMPSGGTDTQYF. The V gene is TRBV19, the J gene TRBJ2-3; 9 nucleotides match TRBD2. The germline gives CDR1 LNHDA, CDR2 SQIVND (reference sequence). The CDR3 sequence is 15 residues long. The junction had 2 bases not matched to a gene; V was cut back by 3 bases and J by 1 base.

The V call is TRBV11-3, the J call TRBJ1-2, with D unclear. CDR1 and CDR2 (germline): SGHNT, YENEEA. Trimming removed 1 base from V and 0 bases from J, with 12 bases in between. CDR3 length equals 16 residues. CDR3 in DNA: TGTGCCAGCAGCTTAGTGGCAGGCCCCGCTAACTATGGCTACACCTTC. Translating it yields CASSLVAGPANYGYTF. Full variable domain (rest looked up from reference TRBV11-3 and TRBJ1-2): EAGVVQSPRYKIIEKKQPVAFWCNPISGHNTLYWYLQNLGQGPELLIRYENEEAVDDSQLPKDRFSAERLKGVDSTLKIQPAELGDSAVYLCASSLVAGPANYGYTFGSGTRLTVV.

This sequence joins TRBV5-1 and TRBJ2-7; tentatively, D is TRBD1 (6 bases). Germline V gene sequence: CDR1 SGHRS, CDR2 YFSETQ. The CDR3 runs 12 residues. V was trimmed by 0 bases and J by 7 bases, leaving 8 bases between them. The CDR3 DNA reads as TGCGCCAGCAGCTTGGAAAGGGGGGAGCAGTACTTC. Amino acid sequence: CASSLERGEQYF.

This CDR3 reads CASSPGLAGVSGELFF. In DNA, the CDR3 is TGCGCCAGCAGCCCAGGACTAGCGGGAGTGTCTGGGGAGCTGTTTTTT. This chain uses TRBV5-1 with TRBJ2-2, with 13 positions matching TRBD2. The V and J ends lost 4 bases and 8 bases, in that order; junction bases with no gene match: 8. CDR3 length: 16 residues. Germline lookup yields CDR1 SGHRS and CDR2 YFSETQ.

The rearrangement joins TRBV9 to TRBJ2-7; 9 nucleotides match TRBD2. Germline-derived CDR1 and CDR2 are SGDLS and YYNGEE. The V and J ends lost 0 bases and 3 bases, in that order; junction bases with no gene match: 7. There are 16 residues in the CDR3. The CDR3 spells CASSVGSGSPSYEQYF. In DNA, the CDR3 is TGTGCCAGCAGCGTAGGTAGCGGGAGTCCTAGCTACGAGCAGTACTTC.

The chain recombines TRBV5-1 with TRBJ1-4; D is ambiguous. This CDR3 has 16 residues. Germline lookup yields CDR1 SGHRS and CDR2 YFSETQ. The ends were cut back, 0 bases at V and 4 bases at J, with 13 bases in the middle. The CDR3 protein is CASSLGGLENNEKLFF. The CDR3 DNA reads as TGCGCCAGCAGCTTGGGTGGGTTGGAGAATAATGAAAAACTGTTTTTT.

CDR3 residues: CASSMGLAGFTAGELFF. The DNA of the CDR3 is TGCGCCAGCAGCATGGGACTAGCGGGATTTACGGCCGGGGAGCTGTTTTTT. The genes are TRBV5-1 and TRBJ2-2; 13 bases map to TRBD2. This CDR3 contains 17 residues. Germline CDR1 is SGHRS and CDR2 is YFSETQ. Trimming removed 4 bases from V and 6 bases from J; junction bases left unmatched: 9.

V usage is TRBV6-1 and J usage is TRBJ2-1, with 14 bases identical to TRBD2. CDR3 length: 20 amino acids. The V gene end was trimmed by 2 bases and the J gene end by 8 bases; junction bases not matched to a gene: 17. The V gene's germline CDR1 is MNHNS and CDR2 SASEGT. As DNA, the CDR3 is TGTGCCAGCAGTGAACCGACTAGCGGGAGGGTAGGATCTAGTTTCCATGAGCAGTTCTTC. This gives the protein CASSEPTSGRVGSSFHEQFF.

The V and J genes are TRBV2 and TRBJ2-1; TRBD2 agrees at 8 bases. The trim removed 7 bases at V and 3 bases at J, leaving 5 bases unmatched. Germline values: CDR1 SNHLY, CDR2 FYNNEI. This CDR3 spans 14 amino acids. The CDR3 spells CASNAGGIYNEQFF. DNA of the CDR3: TGTGCCAGCAATGCGGGAGGAATCTACAATGAGCAGTTCTTC.